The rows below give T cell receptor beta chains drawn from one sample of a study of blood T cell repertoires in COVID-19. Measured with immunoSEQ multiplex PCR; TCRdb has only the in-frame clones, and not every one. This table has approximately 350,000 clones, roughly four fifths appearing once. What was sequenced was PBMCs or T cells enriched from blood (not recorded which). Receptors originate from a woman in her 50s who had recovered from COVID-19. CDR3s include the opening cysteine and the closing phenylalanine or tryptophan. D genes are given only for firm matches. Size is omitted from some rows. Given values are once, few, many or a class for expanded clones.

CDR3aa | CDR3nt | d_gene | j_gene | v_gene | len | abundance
CASSPYGPGYGYTF | TGTGCCAGCAGCCCCTATGGGCCCGGATATGGCTACACCTTC | NA | TRBJ1-2 | TRBV7-2 | 14 | NA
CATTGGYGYTF | TGTGCCACCACCGGTGGCTATGGCTACACCTTC | NA | TRBJ1-2 | TRBV12-3/TRBV12-4 | 11 | NA
CASSRQVAWGYTF | TGTGCCAGCAGCCGACAGGTTGCGTGGGGCTACACCTTC | NA | TRBJ1-2 | TRBV7-8 | 13 | NA
CASSGQSYQETQYF | TGTGCCAGCAGTGGACAGTCGTACCAAGAGACCCAGTACTTC | NA | TRBJ2-5 | TRBV11-2 | 14 | NA
CASSNQGGNTEAFF | TGTGCCAGCTCAAACCAAGGGGGCAACACTGAAGCTTTCTTT | TRBD1 | TRBJ1-1 | TRBV18 | 14 | once
CASSFSRGHDGYTF | TGTGCCAGCAGCTTTAGCAGGGGGCATGACGGCTACACCTTC | TRBD1 | TRBJ1-2 | TRBV11-3 | 14 | NA
CASSPQEGANGYTF | TGTGCCAGCAGCCCCCAGGAGGGGGCGAATGGCTACACCTTC | TRBD1 | TRBJ1-2 | TRBV7-2 | 14 | few
CASSQDGQRRWNTEAFF | TGCGCCAGCAGCCAAGACGGCCAGCGGCGGTGGAACACTGAAGCTTTCTTT | NA | TRBJ1-1 | TRBV4-3 | 17 | NA
CASSSTGDQPQHF | TGTGCCAGCAGTTCGACAGGGGATCAGCCCCAGCATTTT | TRBD1 | TRBJ1-5 | TRBV6-5 | 13 | NA
CASSLGQTNTGELFF | TGTGCCAGCAGCTTGGGGCAGACGAACACCGGGGAGCTGTTTTTT | NA | TRBJ2-2 | TRBV5-4 | 15 | NA
CASSQGDGGAFGELFF | TGCGCCAGCAGCCAAGGCGACGGGGGGGCGTTCGGGGAGCTGTTTTTT | TRBD2 | TRBJ2-2 | TRBV4-3 | 16 | NA
CASSYLSPNTEAFF | TGTGCCAGCAGTTACCTTTCCCCGAACACTGAAGCTTTCTTT | NA | TRBJ1-1 | TRBV6-5 | 14 | NA
CASSQDWETKNIQYF | TGTGCCAGCAGCCAAGATTGGGAGACCAAAAACATTCAGTACTTC | NA | TRBJ2-4 | TRBV3-1/TRBV3-2 | 15 | NA
CASSPDPDSNYGYTF | TGTGCCAGCAGTCCTGACCCGGACAGCAACTATGGCTACACCTTC | NA | TRBJ1-2 | TRBV6-5 | 15 | NA
CASSLEWQGGKQYF | TGTGCCAGCAGCTTAGAGTGGCAGGGTGGCAAGCAGTACTTC | NA | TRBJ2-7 | TRBV7-2 | 14 | NA
CATSRDRGLNEAFF | TGTGCCACCAGCAGAGATCGAGGCTTAAACGAAGCTTTCTTT | NA | TRBJ1-1 | TRBV15 | 14 | NA
CAWSVGLGVDTQYF | TGTGCCTGGAGTGTAGGGCTCGGGGTAGATACGCAGTATTTT | NA | TRBJ2-3 | TRBV30 | 14 | few
CASSFQGPTEAFF | TGTGCCAGCAGCTTTCAGGGGCCGACTGAAGCTTTCTTT | NA | TRBJ1-1 | TRBV7-9 | 13 | once
CASSPGQGRYGYTF | TGTGCCAGCAGTCCCGGACAGGGGCGCTATGGCTACACCTTC | TRBD1 | TRBJ1-2 | TRBV6-5 | 14 | NA
CASSFTSGGPSYEQYF | TGTGCCAGCAGCTTCACTAGCGGGGGCCCCTCCTACGAGCAGTACTTC | TRBD2 | TRBJ2-7 | TRBV11-1 | 16 | once
CASSLSSSYNEQFF | TGTGCCAGCAGCTTATCTAGCTCCTACAATGAGCAGTTCTTC | NA | TRBJ2-1 | TRBV5-4 | 14 | NA
CASSFTQTIGSRETQYF | TGTGCCAGCAGCTTTACACAGACTATCGGGAGTAGGGAGACCCAGTACTTC | NA | TRBJ2-5 | TRBV7-9 | 17 | NA
CASSQELIATNEKLFF | TGTGCCAGCAGCCAAGAGCTCATAGCAACTAATGAAAAACTGTTTTTT | NA | TRBJ1-4 | TRBV3-1/TRBV3-2 | 16 | NA
CASSLQATEAFF | TGTGCCAGCAGCTTGCAAGCTACTGAAGCTTTCTTT | NA | TRBJ1-1 | TRBV7-2 | 12 | NA
CASSLRDRASTNEKLFF | TGTGCCAGCAGTCTCCGGGACAGGGCATCAACTAATGAAAAACTGTTTTTT | TRBD1 | TRBJ1-4 | TRBV27 | 17 | once
CASSLVLRDRGRSGELFF | TGTGCCAGCAGCTTAGTCCTCCGGGACAGGGGGCGAAGCGGGGAGCTGTTTTTT | TRBD1 | TRBJ2-2 | TRBV7-8 | 18 | NA
CASSALGSRSGNTIYF | TGTGCCAGCAGCGCCCTCGGGTCACGCTCTGGAAACACCATATATTTT | NA | TRBJ1-3 | TRBV2 | 16 | NA
CASSYSGTGKRNEQFF | TGTGCCAGCAGTTACTCCGGGACAGGGAAAAGGAATGAGCAGTTCTTC | TRBD1 | TRBJ2-1 | TRBV6-5 | 16 | NA
CSAKQGSTIYF | TGCAGTGCCAAACAGGGGAGCACCATATATTTT | TRBD1 | TRBJ1-3 | TRBV20-1 | 11 | few
CASSPSLDQPQHF | TGTGCCAGCTCACCAAGCTTAGATCAGCCCCAGCATTTT | NA | TRBJ1-5 | TRBV18 | 13 | NA
CASSPRLAGGPGTGELFF | TGTGCCAGCAGCCCCAGACTAGCGGGGGGGCCAGGAACCGGGGAGCTGTTTTTT | TRBD2 | TRBJ2-2 | TRBV11-2 | 18 | NA
CASSSSGAGGYNEQFF | TGTGCCAGCAGTTCCTCGGGCGCGGGGGGCTACAATGAGCAGTTCTTC | TRBD2 | TRBJ2-1 | TRBV6-5 | 16 | NA
CASRRDRVNTEAFF | TGTGCCAGTAGGAGGGACAGGGTGAACACTGAAGCTTTCTTT | TRBD1 | TRBJ1-1 | TRBV19 | 14 | NA
CASSLGRTYEQYF | TGTGCCAGCAGCTTGGGCAGGACCTACGAGCAGTACTTC | NA | TRBJ2-7 | TRBV5-5 | 13 | NA
CASGREVGEQYF | TGTGCCAGCGGGAGGGAGGTCGGCGAGCAGTACTTC | TRBD2 | TRBJ2-7 | TRBV9 | 12 | NA
CASSLAPAGGPNYNEQFF | TGCGCCAGCAGCTTGGCACCAGCGGGAGGGCCTAACTACAATGAGCAGTTCTTC | TRBD2 | TRBJ2-1 | TRBV5-1 | 18 | NA
CASTHDRGSYNSPLHF | TGTGCCAGCACTCACGACAGGGGTTCCTATAATTCACCCCTCCACTTT | TRBD1 | TRBJ1-6 | TRBV2 | 16 | NA
CAWSEGHSLQPQHF | TGTGCCTGGAGTGAGGGACACTCCCTTCAGCCCCAGCATTTT | NA | TRBJ1-5 | TRBV30 | 14 | NA
CASSYRQGAYGYTF | TGTGCCAGCAGTTACCGACAGGGGGCGTATGGCTACACCTTC | TRBD1 | TRBJ1-2 | TRBV6-5 | 14 | NA
CASSDRGTGNTGELFF | TGTGCCAGCTCGGACCGTGGGACAGGGAACACCGGGGAGCTGTTTTTT | TRBD1 | TRBJ2-2 | TRBV18 | 16 | NA
CASSLVPSGYEQYF | TGTGCCAGCAGCTTAGTCCCTAGCGGGTACGAGCAGTACTTC | TRBD2 | TRBJ2-7 | TRBV5-4 | 14 | few